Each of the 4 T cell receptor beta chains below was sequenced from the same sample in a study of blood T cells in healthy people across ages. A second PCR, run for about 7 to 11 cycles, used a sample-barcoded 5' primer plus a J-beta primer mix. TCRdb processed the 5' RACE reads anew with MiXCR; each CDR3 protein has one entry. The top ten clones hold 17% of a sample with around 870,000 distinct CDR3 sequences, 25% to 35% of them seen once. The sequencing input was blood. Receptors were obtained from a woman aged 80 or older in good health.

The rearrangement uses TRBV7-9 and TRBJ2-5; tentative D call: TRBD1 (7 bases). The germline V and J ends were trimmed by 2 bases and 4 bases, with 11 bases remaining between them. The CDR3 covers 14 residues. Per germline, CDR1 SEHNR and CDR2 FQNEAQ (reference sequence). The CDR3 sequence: CASSLFQGGETQYF. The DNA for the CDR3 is TGTGCCAGCAGCTTATTCCAGGGGGGAGAGACCCAGTACTTC.

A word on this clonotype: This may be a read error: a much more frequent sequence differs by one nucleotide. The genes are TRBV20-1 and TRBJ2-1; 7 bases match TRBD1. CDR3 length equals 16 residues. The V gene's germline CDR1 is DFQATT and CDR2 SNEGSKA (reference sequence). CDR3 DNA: TGCAGTGCTAGTCAGATTGGGACAGTAACCTACAATAAGCAGTTCTTC. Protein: CSASQIGTVTYNKQFF.

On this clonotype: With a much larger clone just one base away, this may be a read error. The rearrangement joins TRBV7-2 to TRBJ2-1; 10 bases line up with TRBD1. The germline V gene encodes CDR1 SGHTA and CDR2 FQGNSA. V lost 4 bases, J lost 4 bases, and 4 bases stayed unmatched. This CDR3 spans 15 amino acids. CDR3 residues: CTSSSGTGVYNEQFF. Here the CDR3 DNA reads TGTACCAGCAGCTCCGGGACAGGGGTTTACAATGAGCAGTTCTTC.

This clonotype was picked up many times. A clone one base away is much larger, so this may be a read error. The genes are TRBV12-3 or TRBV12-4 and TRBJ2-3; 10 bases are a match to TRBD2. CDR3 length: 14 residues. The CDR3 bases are TGTGCCAGCATCACTAGCGGGACCACAGATGCGCAGTATTTT. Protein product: CASITSGTTDAQYF.